This T cell receptor beta chain was identified in a study of OX40 agonist ivuxolimab in advanced cancers. Findings of the study overall: Within 6 weeks, CD4+ and CD8+ blood T cells expanded clonally at 0.1 to 3.0 mg/kg.

The table came from immunoSEQ multiplex PCR; TCRdb's copy has only in-frame clones and leaves some out. The table has about 120,000 clones, around 91% seen once. Notes on this clone: Its antigen is unknown.

Source: CD4+ or CD8+ T cells sorted from blood, taken in a trial of the OX40 agonist ivuxolimab. The sequence came from an adult with an advanced solid tumor such as melanoma, head and neck, liver or kidney cancer.

CDR3 in amino acids: CVGLTGPTYEQYF. CDR3 DNA: TGTGTCGGTCTGACAGGGCCCACCTACGAGCAGTACTTC. The V call is TRBV19, the J call TRBJ2-7, with 7 bases aligning to TRBD1. Germline CDR1 is LNHDA and CDR2 is SQIVND (reference sequence). CDR3 length: 13 residues. The whole variable domain, filled in from reference TRBV19 and TRBJ2-7, reads DGGITQSPKYLFRKEGQNVTLSCEQNLNHDAMYWYRQDPGQGLRLIYYSQIVNDFQKGDIAEGYSVSREKKESFPLTVTSAQKNPTAFYLCVGLTGPTYEQYFGPGTRLTVT.